These 31 T cell receptor beta chains originate from one sample sequenced in a study of T cells in tuberculosis. TCRdb's copy holds only in-frame clones and misses some; the assay was immunoSEQ multiplex PCR. The sample shows approximately 59,000 clones, around 81% of them seen only once. Cells were sorted from thawed PBMC rested overnight and stained with GMM-loaded CD1B tetramer, viability dye and anti-CD3. The lipid loaded on the CD1B tetramers was C32 glucose monomycolate from Rhodococcus equi. Sequenced input: CD1b-GMM tetramer-negative cells sorted from PBMCs. The receptor source for this set is an adult woman with latent tuberculosis.

This chain connects TRBV11-2 to TRBJ2-3, with 10 nucleotides matching TRBD2. Germline-derived CDR1 and CDR2 are SGHAT and FQNNGV. The CDR3 runs 15 residues. With 8 bases clipped from V and 2 bases from J, the junction kept 7 bases outside the gene matches. In nucleotides, the CDR3 is TGTGCCAGCGGCTCTAGCGGGAGTTTCACAGATACGCAGTATTTT. It yields the protein CASGSSGSFTDTQYF.

The CDR3 DNA follows: TGTGCCAGCAGTGAAGGGGACAGGTTAAGGGAAAGCTACACCTTC. It yields the protein CASSEGDRLRESYTF. The gene calls are TRBV6-1 and TRBJ1-2; the match to TRBD1 covers 8 bases. Per germline, CDR1 MNHNS and CDR2 SASEGT. CDR3 length: 15 amino acids. Unmatched junction bases numbered 10, after V lost 1 base and J lost 9 bases.

The rearrangement joins TRBV9 to TRBJ2-7; possibly TRBD2 for D (7 bases). Per germline, CDR1 SGDLS and CDR2 YYNGEE. CDR3 length: 13 amino acids. The V and J ends lost 3 bases and 7 bases respectively, with 14 bases between them. The CDR3 region has the DNA TGTGCCAGCAGCGCGGGCGGGGGCGGAGAGCAGTACTTC. Translation gives CASSAGGGGEQYF.

This rearrangement joins TRBV19 to TRBJ2-1; 11 bases agree with TRBD2. V lost 4 bases, J lost 4 bases, and 6 bases stayed unmatched. The CDR3 spans 16 residues. Looked up from germline, CDR1 is LNHDA and CDR2 is SQIVND (reference sequence). The CDR3 is CASSRGGTSGYNEQFF. CDR3 DNA sequence: TGTGCCAGTAGTAGGGGGGGGACTAGCGGATACAATGAGCAGTTCTTC.

The rearrangement joins TRBV10-3 to TRBJ2-7, with TRBD1 identical over 7 bases. The CDR3 is 20 residues long. Germline CDR1 and CDR2: ENHRY and SYGVKD. Trimming removed 3 bases from V and 3 bases from J; junction bases left unmatched: 23. The DNA for the CDR3 is TGTGCCATCAGTGACCTCGACCAGGACAGGAGCCCAAGGAGTCGCTACGAGCAGTACTTC. Residues: CAISDLDQDRSPRSRYEQYF.

The V gene is TRBV11-1, the J gene TRBJ1-2; D possibly corresponds to TRBD1 (6 bases). CDR3 size: 12 residues. Germline V lookup: CDR1 SGHAT, CDR2 FQDESV (reference sequence). V gave up 4 bases and J gave up 8 bases, with 11 bases separating them. The CDR3 nucleotides are TGTGCCAGCAGCTCAAACAGGGAGGGCTACACCTTC. It codes for CASSSNREGYTF.

The chain has TRBV11-2 and TRBJ1-5, with 7 bases identical to TRBD1. Trimming removed 4 bases from V and 3 bases from J; junction bases left unmatched: 3. CDR3 length equals 14 residues. In germline, CDR1 is SGHAT, CDR2 FQNNGV. The CDR3 protein is CASSSTGPNQPQHF. CDR3 DNA: TGTGCCAGCAGCTCGACAGGGCCCAATCAGCCCCAGCATTTT. Full variable domain (remainder filled in from reference TRBV11-2 and TRBJ1-5): EAGVAQSPRYKIIEKRQSVAFWCNPISGHATLYWYQQILGQGPKLLIQFQNNGVVDDSQLPKDRFSAERLKGVDSTLKIQPAKLEDSAVYLCASSSTGPNQPQHFGDGTRLSIL.

This CDR3 is CASSFAGGGETQYF. The CDR3 coding sequence is TGTGCCAGCAGCTTTGCAGGGGGCGGGGAGACCCAGTACTTC. The chain employs TRBV5-6 and TRBJ2-5, with TRBD1 matching over 8 bases. Germline assignment: CDR1 SGHDT and CDR2 YYEEEE. The CDR3 totals 14 residues. V gave up 2 bases and J gave up 5 bases; unmatched junction bases: 5.

This chain joins TRBV19 and TRBJ1-3; 7 bases map to TRBD1. CDR3 size: 15 residues. Per germline, CDR1 LNHDA and CDR2 SQIVND (reference sequence). With 3 bases clipped from V and 4 bases from J, the junction kept 6 bases outside the gene matches. The CDR3 nucleotides read TGTGCCAGTAGTATCAGACAGGGAGCCGGAAACACCATATATTTT. Translated: CASSIRQGAGNTIYF.

This clone was seen a single time. The CDR3 reads CASSLGPQRPMYNEQFF. The CDR3 DNA follows: TGTGCCAGCAGCTTAGGTCCCCAGCGACCCATGTACAATGAGCAGTTCTTC. The chain couples TRBV11-2 to TRBJ2-1; D not certain. From germline, CDR1 is SGHAT and CDR2 FQNNGV. V lost 1 base to trimming and J lost 4 bases, with 17 bases between them. There are 17 residues in the CDR3.

J is TRBJ1-2 and V is TRBV28; possible D gene TRBD1, 5 bases. The CDR3 consists of 14 residues. Germline V gene lookup returns CDR1 MDHEN and CDR2 SYDVKM. V lost 7 bases to trimming and J lost 2 bases, with 14 bases between them. The CDR3 sequence: CASKFRAMNYGYTF. CDR3 nucleotides: TGTGCCAGCAAGTTCAGGGCAATGAACTATGGCTACACCTTC.

This sequence joins TRBV2 and TRBJ1-1; D might be TRBD1 (5 bases). Germline CDR1 reads SNHLY; CDR2 reads FYNNEI. The CDR3 runs 15 residues. V was trimmed by 5 bases and J by 0 bases, leaving 13 bases between them. The CDR3 reads CASSYTLGVNTEAFF. The CDR3 DNA sequence: TGTGCCAGCAGTTATACCCTAGGGGTGAACACTGAAGCTTTCTTT.

This rearrangement joins TRBV6-5 to TRBJ1-2; no clear D. Germline V lookup: CDR1 MNHEY, CDR2 SVGAGI. This CDR3 has 14 residues. The germline V and J ends were trimmed by 6 bases and 4 bases, with 15 bases remaining between them. The CDR3 DNA reads TGTGCCAGCAGCGCAAAAGTTGGAGCCTATGGCTACACCTTC. Encoded protein: CASSAKVGAYGYTF.

The chain is built from TRBV6-1 and TRBJ1-1; 11 positions match TRBD1. CDR1 is MNHNS and CDR2 is SASEGT in the germline V gene. J gave up 5 bases and V 5 bases, and 7 bases lay outside the gene matches. This CDR3 contains 15 residues. CDR3 residues: CASSPVGQGATEAFF. Here the CDR3 DNA reads TGTGCCAGCAGTCCCGTCGGACAGGGGGCGACTGAAGCTTTCTTT.

The chain carries TRBV6-5 and TRBJ2-5; 13 bases line up with TRBD2. The J call may be incorrect, as the DNA end agrees better with TRBJ2-7. Germline V gives CDR1 MNHEY, CDR2 SVGAGI. CDR3 length: 15 residues. The CDR3 nucleotides are TGTGCCAGCAGTGGACTAGCGGGAGTAGTCCACGAGCAGTACTTC. Its protein is CASSGLAGVVHEQYF.

The rearrangement links TRBV15 to TRBJ2-1; D unclear. The germline V gene encodes CDR1 LNHNV and CDR2 YYDKDF (reference sequence). V gave up 4 bases and J gave up 3 bases, with 16 bases separating them. CDR3 size: 16 residues. Here the CDR3 DNA reads TGTGCCACCAGCATTTTATCCGGCGGCTACTACAATGAGCAGTTCTTC. As protein: CATSILSGGYYNEQFF.

The chain combines TRBV4-2 with TRBJ2-7, with TRBD1 matching 7 bases. The germline CDR1 and CDR2 sequences are LGHNA and YNFKEQ. The length of the CDR3 is 14 residues. The V gene end was trimmed by 1 base and the J gene end by 5 bases; junction bases not matched to a gene: 5. This CDR3 is CASSQVRQGDEQYF. Written as DNA, the CDR3 is TGTGCCAGCAGCCAAGTAAGACAGGGCGACGAGCAGTACTTC.

This chain uses TRBV7-2 with TRBJ1-4; TRBD1 might be the D (5 bases). Germline V gene data show CDR1 as SGHTA and CDR2 as FQGNSA. The V and J ends lost 6 bases and 5 bases respectively, with 13 bases between them. The CDR3 spans 14 residues. CDR3: CASRETAQNEKLFF. The CDR3 DNA reads as TGTGCCAGCAGGGAGACAGCCCAGAATGAAAAACTGTTTTTT.

V is TRBV7-9 and J is TRBJ1-5; perhaps TRBD1 as D (6 bases). The CDR3 contains 15 residues. The V end was cut by 6 bases, the J end by 4 bases, with 16 bases between. Germline loops: CDR1 SEHNR, CDR2 FQNEAQ (reference sequence). DNA of the CDR3: TGTGCCAGCAGTTCGGACAGCCCCGAAAATCAGCCCCAGCATTTT. Translating it yields CASSSDSPENQPQHF.

This clone was detected only once. The chain uses TRBV28 and TRBJ2-1, with 8 bases matching TRBD1. Germline loops: CDR1 MDHEN, CDR2 SYDVKM. J lost 6 bases, V lost 6 bases, and 10 bases had no gene match. The CDR3 contains 15 residues. CDR3 in DNA: TGTGCCAGCAGCGGACAGGGATTAGGTTTCAATGAGCAGTTCTTC. Translated, it gives CASSGQGLGFNEQFF.

The V call is TRBV9, the J call TRBJ1-2; tentatively, D is TRBD1 (5 bases). CDR1 and CDR2 from the germline V gene are SGDLS and YYNGEE. V was shortened by 3 bases and J by 8 bases, with 17 bases between the two germline ends. The CDR3 totals 14 residues. The DNA of the CDR3 is TGTGCCAGCAGCGAACCCTCAGGGTTAGGAGGCTACACCTTC. Its protein is CASSEPSGLGGYTF. The full variable domain, in which reference TRBV9 and TRBJ1-2 provide the parts outside the CDR3, is DSGVTQTPKHLITATGQRVTLRCSPRSGDLSVYWYQQSLDQGLQFLIQYYNGEERAKGNILERFSAQQFPDLHSELNLSSLELGDSALYFCASSEPSGLGGYTFGSGTRLTVV.

This chain connects TRBV14 to TRBJ2-2, with 14 nucleotides matching TRBD2. V was clipped by 4 bases and J by 3 bases; unmatched bases: 4. Germline lookup yields CDR1 SGHDN and CDR2 FVKESK. CDR3 size: 17 residues. CDR3 region: CASSPGLAGVYTGELFF. DNA of the CDR3: TGTGCCAGCAGCCCGGGACTAGCGGGAGTATACACCGGGGAGCTGTTTTTT.

CDR3 coding DNA: TGTGCCAGTAACGAGCGGGGCGTCCAAGAGACCCAGTACTTC. This encodes CASNERGVQETQYF. The chain uses TRBV19 and TRBJ2-5, with 7 positions matching TRBD2. Unmatched junction bases numbered 6, after V lost 7 bases and J lost 1 base. Germline assignment: CDR1 LNHDA and CDR2 SQIVND (reference sequence). The CDR3 length is 14 residues. Based on the CDR3 plus reference TRBV19 and TRBJ2-5, the full variable domain is DGGITQSPKYLFRKEGQNVTLSCEQNLNHDAMYWYRQDPGQGLRLIYYSQIVNDFQKGDIAEGYSVSREKKESFPLTVTSAQKNPTAFYLCASNERGVQETQYFGPGTRLLVL.

CDR3 nucleotides: TGCGCCAGCAGTCAATCAGGACTAGCGGGGGGGTATAGCACAGATACGCAGTATTTT. This encodes CASSQSGLAGGYSTDTQYF. The chain links TRBV23-1 to TRBJ2-3, with 15 bases matching TRBD2. TRBV23-1 is reported as an ORF; its role is uncertain. The junction had 4 bases not matched to a gene; V was cut back by 0 bases and J by 0 bases. The CDR3 runs 19 residues.

V usage is TRBV18 and J usage is TRBJ2-1; 9 bases are a match to TRBD1. This CDR3 is built from 16 residues. Per the germline V gene, CDR1 is KGHSH and CDR2 is LQKENI. Germline trimming cut 3 bases from V and 9 bases from J; bases unmatched to any gene: 12. CDR3 sequence: CASSPTPGQGTGEQFF. As DNA, the CDR3 is TGTGCCAGCTCACCTACTCCGGGACAGGGAACCGGTGAGCAGTTCTTC.

Details on this clone: Since no conserved phenylalanine or tryptophan closes the CDR3, a read error is the likely cause. The chain employs TRBV28 and TRBJ2-3; 8 nucleotides align to TRBD2. The CDR3 runs 17 residues. J lost 1 base, V lost 5 bases, and 11 bases had no gene match. From germline, CDR1 is MDHEN and CDR2 SYDVKM. The CDR3 DNA reads as TGTGCCAGCAGTCCCTACCTCGGGGGGGCGGGCACAGATACGCAGTATCTT. This gives the protein CASSPYLGGAGTDTQYL.

V usage is TRBV4-1 and J usage is TRBJ1-6; tentative D call: TRBD1 (6 bases). Trimming took off 0 bases at V and 6 bases at J, with 12 bases between the two ends. This CDR3 contains 16 residues. CDR1 is MGHRA, CDR2 YSYEKL, per germline. For the CDR3, the DNA is TGCGCCAGCAGCCAAGACGGGGGGCTGGGTAATTCACCCCTCCACTTT. Residues: CASSQDGGLGNSPLHF.

This clone was counted a few times. This chain connects TRBV4-1 to TRBJ1-2, with no clear D. The CDR3 has 15 residues. Germline V gene data show CDR1 as MGHRA and CDR2 as YSYEKL. The V and J ends lost 0 bases and 4 bases respectively, with 12 bases between them. The CDR3 here is CASSQERKSAYGYTF. CDR3 coding DNA: TGCGCCAGCAGCCAAGAGAGAAAGAGCGCCTATGGCTACACCTTC.

The table lists this clone with a count of one. The J gene is TRBJ1-1, the V gene TRBV5-1; 8 bases line up with TRBD1. Germline V gives CDR1 SGHRS, CDR2 YFSETQ. The CDR3 has 15 residues. The V segment lost 3 bases and the J segment 1 base; nucleotides outside the gene matches: 5. CDR3 DNA: TGCGCCAGCAGCTCATGGACAGGGAAGAACACTGAAGCTTTCTTT. It is translated as CASSSWTGKNTEAFF.

This chain joins TRBV18 and TRBJ2-7; 9 bases map to TRBD2. V lost 5 bases, J lost 3 bases, and 11 bases stayed unmatched. This CDR3 has 16 amino acids. Germline CDR1 reads KGHSH; CDR2 reads LQKENI. The CDR3 is CASSVIPGTSNYEQYF. The CDR3 DNA is TGTGCCAGCTCAGTCATACCCGGGACTAGCAACTACGAGCAGTACTTC. Variable domain in full (rest from reference TRBV18 and TRBJ2-7): NAGVMQNPRHLVRRRGQEARLRCSPMKGHSHVYWYRQLPEEGLKFMVYLQKENIIDESGMPKERFSAEFPKEGPSILRIQQVVRGDSAAYFCASSVIPGTSNYEQYFGPGTRLTVT.

The V call is TRBV7-8, the J call TRBJ1-5; possibly TRBD1 for D (6 bases). Trimming pared 6 bases from V and 0 bases from J, leaving 12 bases between. The CDR3 length is 15 residues. Germline assignment: CDR1 SGHVS and CDR2 FQNEAQ. The CDR3 here is CASSISTGSNQPQHF. In DNA form, the CDR3 reads TGTGCCAGCAGTATTTCGACAGGTAGCAATCAGCCCCAGCATTTT. Together with reference TRBV7-8 and TRBJ1-5, the CDR3 gives the full variable domain: GAGVSQSPRYKVAKRGQDVALRCDPISGHVSLFWYQQALGQGPEFLTYFQNEAQLDKSGLPSDRFFAERPEGSVSTLKIQRTQQEDSAVYLCASSISTGSNQPQHFGDGTRLSIL.